Sequencing of this TCR beta chain was carried out in a study of tumor-infiltrating lymphocytes in oesophageal squamous cell carcinoma. This CDR3 spans 16 amino acids. V was trimmed by 5 bases and J by 7 bases, leaving 23 bases between them. CDR1 and CDR2 from the germline V gene are SGHVS and FNYEAQ. Using its own MiXCR run on the PCR reads, TCRdb lists one record per CDR3 protein. This table holds about 19,000 distinct CDR3 sequences, over 40% found once. This clonotype was detected a few times. The sample consisted of normal esophageal tissue next to the tumor. The rearrangement joins TRBV7-6 to TRBJ2-5; the D gene is possibly TRBD1 (6 bases). This receptor was taken from a male donor with esophageal squamous cell carcinoma. The CDR3 here is CASSPLADTGLVTQYF. In DNA, the CDR3 is TGTGCCAGCAGCCCTCTAGCCGATACAGGGTTGGTGACCCAGTACTTC. Looking up the rest from reference TRBV7-6 and TRBJ2-5 gives the full variable domain: GAGVSQSPRYKVTKRGQDVALRCDPISGHVSLYWYRQALGQGPEFLTYFNYEAQQDKSGLPNDRFSAERPEGSISTLTIQRTEQRDSAMYRCASSPLADTGLVTQYFGPGTRLLVL.